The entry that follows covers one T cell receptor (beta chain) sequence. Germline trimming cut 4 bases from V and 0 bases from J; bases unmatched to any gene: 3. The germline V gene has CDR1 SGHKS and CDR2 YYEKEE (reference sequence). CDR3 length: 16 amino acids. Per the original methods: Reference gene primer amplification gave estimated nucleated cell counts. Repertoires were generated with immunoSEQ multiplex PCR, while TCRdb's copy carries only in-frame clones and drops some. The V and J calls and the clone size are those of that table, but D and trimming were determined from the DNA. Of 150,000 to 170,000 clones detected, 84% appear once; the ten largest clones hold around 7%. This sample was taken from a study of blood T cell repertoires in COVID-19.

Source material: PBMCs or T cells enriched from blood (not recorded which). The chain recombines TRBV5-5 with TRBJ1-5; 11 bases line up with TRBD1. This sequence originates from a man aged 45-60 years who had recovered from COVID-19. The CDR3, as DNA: TGTGCCAGCAGCGGGGACAGGGGGAATAGCAATCAGCCCCAGCATTTT. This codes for CASSGDRGNSNQPQHF. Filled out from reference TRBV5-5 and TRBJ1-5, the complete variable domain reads DAGVTQSPTHLIKTRGQQVTLRCSPISGHKSVSWYQQVLGQGPQFIFQYYEKEERGRGNFPDRFSARQFPNYSSELNVNALLLGDSALYLCASSGDRGNSNQPQHFGDGTRLSIL.